A selection of T cell receptor beta chains follows, all from one sample in a study of shared clonotypes between healthy human individuals. Profiling relied on immunoSEQ multiplex PCR, and the TCRdb table lists in-frame clones only, not all of them. The table includes under 850,000 clones, more than 85% detected once. The sample consisted of naive CD8+ T cells sorted from blood. The receptors shown here come from a man aged 30 to 39 in good health. CDR3s include the opening cysteine and the closing phenylalanine or tryptophan. The D gene is left open where the match is weak. Clone sizes are given selectively: once, few, many, or a class where the clone is expanded.

j_gene: TRBJ2-5
d_gene: TRBD1
v_gene: TRBV28
abundance: -
CDR3aa: CALRDRGQETQYF
CDR3nt: TGTGCTCTAAGGGACAGGGGGCAAGAGACCCAGTACTTC

j_gene: TRBJ2-5
d_gene: -
v_gene: TRBV25-1
abundance: -
CDR3aa: CASEGETQYF
CDR3nt: TGTGCCAGCGAGGGTGAGACCCAGTACTTC

j_gene: TRBJ1-1
d_gene: -
v_gene: TRBV6-5
abundance: -
CDR3aa: CASSYSGRHTEAFF
CDR3nt: TGTGCCAGCAGTTACTCAGGACGCCACACTGAAGCTTTCTTT

j_gene: TRBJ2-7
d_gene: TRBD2
v_gene: TRBV7-9
abundance: -
CDR3aa: CASSLEREGTYEQYF
CDR3nt: TGTGCCAGCAGCTTAGAGCGGGAGGGGACCTACGAGCAGTACTTC

j_gene: TRBJ1-5
d_gene: -
v_gene: TRBV5-8
abundance: -
CDR3aa: CASSQTSDQPQHF
CDR3nt: TGTGCCAGCAGCCAGACTTCCGATCAGCCCCAGCATTTT

j_gene: TRBJ2-7
d_gene: TRBD1
v_gene: TRBV7-8
abundance: -
CDR3aa: CASSSYSSGGESSYEQYF
CDR3nt: TGTGCCAGCAGCTCTTATTCCTCAGGGGGAGAAAGCTCCTACGAGCAGTACTTC

j_gene: TRBJ2-1
d_gene: TRBD2
v_gene: TRBV11-3
abundance: -
CDR3aa: CASSLAGGHNEQFF
CDR3nt: TGTGCCAGCAGCTTAGCGGGAGGGCACAATGAGCAGTTCTTC

j_gene: TRBJ2-7
d_gene: TRBD2
v_gene: TRBV5-1
abundance: -
CDR3aa: CASSDNRTSGPSSYEQYF
CDR3nt: TGCGCCAGCAGCGACAACCGGACTAGCGGGCCGAGCTCCTACGAGCAGTACTTC

j_gene: TRBJ2-7
d_gene: -
v_gene: TRBV5-8
abundance: -
CDR3aa: CASSLRDYEQYF
CDR3nt: TGTGCCAGCAGCTTGAGGGACTACGAGCAGTACTTC

j_gene: TRBJ2-7
d_gene: TRBD2
v_gene: TRBV10-1
abundance: -
CDR3aa: CASSEFAGGNEQYF
CDR3nt: TGCGCCAGCAGTGAATTTGCGGGAGGGAACGAGCAGTACTTC

j_gene: TRBJ1-2
d_gene: -
v_gene: TRBV27
abundance: once
CDR3aa: CASSPTTRKSNYGYTF
CDR3nt: TGTGCCAGCAGCCCGACCACCCGGAAAAGTAACTATGGCTACACCTTC

j_gene: TRBJ2-7
d_gene: TRBD1
v_gene: TRBV15
abundance: once
CDR3aa: CATSRDLPGLGGHEQYF
CDR3nt: TGTGCCACCAGCAGAGATCTTCCAGGGTTAGGGGGCCACGAGCAGTACTTC

j_gene: TRBJ2-7
d_gene: TRBD2
v_gene: TRBV29-1
abundance: -
CDR3aa: CSVASGSYEQYF
CDR3nt: TGCAGCGTTGCTAGCGGGAGCTACGAGCAGTACTTC

j_gene: TRBJ2-2
d_gene: -
v_gene: TRBV7-9
abundance: once
CDR3aa: CASSLRGQAAGELFF
CDR3nt: TGTGCCAGCAGCTTACGAGGGCAGGCCGCCGGGGAGCTGTTTTTT

j_gene: TRBJ2-1
d_gene: TRBD2
v_gene: TRBV7-9
abundance: -
CDR3aa: CASSLAGLNVNEQFF
CDR3nt: TGTGCCAGCAGCTTAGCGGGACTAAATGTGAATGAGCAGTTCTTC

j_gene: TRBJ1-1
d_gene: -
v_gene: TRBV4-1
abundance: -
CDR3aa: CASSQGYREGTEAFF
CDR3nt: TGCGCCAGCAGCCAAGGTTACAGGGAGGGCACTGAAGCTTTCTTT

j_gene: TRBJ2-7
d_gene: -
v_gene: TRBV7-2
abundance: -
CDR3aa: CASGASRGLQGYEQYF
CDR3nt: TGTGCCAGCGGAGCTTCTAGGGGACTCCAGGGCTACGAGCAGTACTTC

j_gene: TRBJ2-7
d_gene: TRBD2
v_gene: TRBV4-2
abundance: -
CDR3aa: CASSQWVTSDYEQYF
CDR3nt: TGTGCCAGCAGCCAATGGGTGACTAGCGACTACGAGCAGTACTTC

j_gene: TRBJ2-7
d_gene: -
v_gene: TRBV19
abundance: -
CDR3aa: CASSIGGPTYEQYF
CDR3nt: TGTGCCAGTAGTATAGGGGGGCCGACCTACGAGCAGTACTTC

j_gene: TRBJ2-4
d_gene: -
v_gene: TRBV7-9
abundance: -
CDR3aa: CASSLAPGHSSTNIQYF
CDR3nt: TGTGCCAGCAGCTTAGCTCCCGGCCACAGCTCGACAAACATTCAGTACTTC

j_gene: TRBJ2-1
d_gene: TRBD1
v_gene: TRBV20-1
abundance: -
CDR3aa: CSALGQVRFF
CDR3nt: TGCAGTGCTCTAGGACAGGTACGATTCTTC

j_gene: TRBJ1-4
d_gene: -
v_gene: TRBV7-8
abundance: -
CDR3aa: CASSLDGRGGANEKLFF
CDR3nt: TGTGCCAGCAGCTTAGATGGGCGGGGGGGAGCTAATGAAAAACTGTTTTTT

j_gene: TRBJ2-1
d_gene: -
v_gene: TRBV7-9
abundance: -
CDR3aa: CASSLVKGEQFF
CDR3nt: TGTGCCAGCAGCTTAGTTAAGGGTGAGCAGTTCTTC

j_gene: TRBJ1-2
d_gene: -
v_gene: TRBV27
abundance: -
CDR3aa: CASSSPFGGYTF
CDR3nt: TGTGCCAGCAGTTCGCCATTTGGGGGCTACACCTTC

j_gene: TRBJ2-5
d_gene: -
v_gene: TRBV7-9
abundance: -
CDR3aa: CASRPTSGYETQYF
CDR3nt: TGTGCCAGCAGGCCCACATCAGGGTACGAGACCCAGTACTTC

j_gene: TRBJ2-5
d_gene: -
v_gene: TRBV28
abundance: -
CDR3aa: CASRSKRDRGETQYF
CDR3nt: TGTGCCAGCAGATCCAAGCGGGATAGGGGGGAGACCCAGTACTTC

j_gene: TRBJ2-7
d_gene: TRBD1
v_gene: TRBV9
abundance: -
CDR3aa: CASSQTTGLGLYEQYF
CDR3nt: TGTGCCAGCAGCCAGACGACAGGGCTTGGTCTTTACGAGCAGTACTTC

j_gene: TRBJ2-4
d_gene: -
v_gene: TRBV27
abundance: -
CDR3aa: CASSLSFPSAKNIQYF
CDR3nt: TGTGCCAGCAGTTTATCGTTCCCTTCGGCCAAAAACATTCAGTACTTC

j_gene: TRBJ2-7
d_gene: -
v_gene: TRBV10-3
abundance: -
CDR3aa: CAISDTEVSYEQYF
CDR3nt: TGTGCCATCAGTGACACGGAAGTTTCCTACGAGCAGTACTTC

j_gene: TRBJ2-3
d_gene: TRBD2
v_gene: TRBV9
abundance: -
CDR3aa: CASSVGVGTTSTDTQYF
CDR3nt: TGTGCCAGCAGCGTAGGAGTGGGGACTACGAGCACAGATACGCAGTATTTT

j_gene: TRBJ2-6
d_gene: TRBD2
v_gene: TRBV11-3
abundance: -
CDR3aa: CASALAGVTGANVLTF
CDR3nt: TGTGCCAGCGCGTTAGCGGGAGTAACTGGGGCCAACGTCCTGACTTTC

j_gene: TRBJ1-5
d_gene: -
v_gene: TRBV11-2
abundance: -
CDR3aa: CASSLGPGINQPQHF
CDR3nt: TGTGCCAGCAGCTTGGGCCCAGGGATAAATCAGCCCCAGCATTTT

j_gene: TRBJ2-1
d_gene: -
v_gene: TRBV12-5
abundance: once
CDR3aa: CASGDSNVGEQFF
CDR3nt: TGTGCTAGTGGTGACTCCAACGTGGGTGAGCAGTTCTTC

j_gene: TRBJ2-3
d_gene: TRBD2
v_gene: TRBV7-2
abundance: -
CDR3aa: CASSSSGSSGEDTQYF
CDR3nt: TGTGCCAGCAGCTCATCAGGGTCTAGCGGTGAAGATACGCAGTATTTT

j_gene: TRBJ2-2
d_gene: TRBD1
v_gene: TRBV6-1
abundance: -
CDR3aa: CASSEFHLGTANTGELFF
CDR3nt: TGTGCCAGCAGTGAGTTCCACTTGGGGACAGCGAACACCGGGGAGCTGTTTTTT

j_gene: TRBJ1-5
d_gene: -
v_gene: TRBV6-5
abundance: -
CDR3aa: CASRKGFDSNQPQHF
CDR3nt: TGTGCCAGCAGGAAGGGGTTCGATAGCAATCAGCCCCAGCATTTT

j_gene: TRBJ2-5
d_gene: -
v_gene: TRBV20-1
abundance: once
CDR3aa: CSAGVVTQYF
CDR3nt: TGCAGTGCAGGGGTGGTGACCCAGTACTTC

j_gene: TRBJ2-7
d_gene: TRBD2
v_gene: TRBV11-2
abundance: -
CDR3aa: CASSLLLTSGGAYEQYF
CDR3nt: TGTGCCAGCAGCTTACTCCTAACTAGCGGGGGGGCCTACGAGCAGTACTTC

j_gene: TRBJ1-2
d_gene: -
v_gene: TRBV9
abundance: -
CDR3aa: CASSGYRVTNYGYTF
CDR3nt: TGTGCCAGCAGCGGTTACAGGGTAACCAACTATGGCTACACCTTC

j_gene: TRBJ2-2
d_gene: -
v_gene: TRBV11-2
abundance: -
CDR3aa: CASSPGTGNTGELFF
CDR3nt: TGTGCCAGCAGCCCTGGGACGGGGAACACCGGGGAGCTGTTTTTT